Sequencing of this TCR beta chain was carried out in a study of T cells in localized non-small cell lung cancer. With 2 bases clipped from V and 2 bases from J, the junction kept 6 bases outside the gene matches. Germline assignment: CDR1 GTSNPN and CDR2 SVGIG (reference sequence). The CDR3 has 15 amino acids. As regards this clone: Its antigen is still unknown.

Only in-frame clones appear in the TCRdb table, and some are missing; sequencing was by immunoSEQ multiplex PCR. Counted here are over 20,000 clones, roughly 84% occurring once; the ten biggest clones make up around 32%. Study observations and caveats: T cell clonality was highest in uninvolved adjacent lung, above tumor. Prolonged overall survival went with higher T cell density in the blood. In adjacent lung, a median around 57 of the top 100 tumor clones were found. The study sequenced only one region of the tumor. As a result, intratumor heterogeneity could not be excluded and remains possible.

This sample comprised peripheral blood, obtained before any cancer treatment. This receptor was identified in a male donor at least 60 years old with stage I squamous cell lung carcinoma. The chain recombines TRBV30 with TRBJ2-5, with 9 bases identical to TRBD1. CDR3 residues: CAWSPTGGAQETQYF. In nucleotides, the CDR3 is TGTGCCTGGAGTCCAACAGGGGGCGCGCAAGAGACCCAGTACTTC.